The 6 T cell receptor beta chains in this list originate from one sample, sequenced in a study of T cell repertoires in cytomegalovirus infection. MiXCR, applied by TCRdb to the reads, yields one record per CDR3 protein. The table includes fewer than 950,000 distinct CDR3 sequences, 32% detected once. Antigen specificity for these receptors is unknown. Here the sequenced sample was cultured CD8+ T cells from PBMCs, taken from culture after CMV antigen stimulation. The receptors come from a human donor in good health (CMV status not recorded). Some clones in this sample may be carry-over from other donors' samples.

The chain joins TRBV19 to TRBJ1-5, with a possible D match to TRBD1 (6 bases). Germline CDR1 and CDR2: LNHDA and SQIVND (reference sequence). The germline V and J ends were trimmed by 2 bases and 6 bases, with 11 bases remaining between them. This CDR3 spans 14 amino acids. The CDR3 coding sequence is TGTGCCAGTAGTATAAAGGGGGGTCGTCAGCCCCAGCATTTT. Translating gives CASSIKGGRQPQHF.

In regard to this clonotype: The junction differs from germline at one of its ends, possibly a read error. The V gene is TRBV7-6, the J gene TRBJ1-5; D may be TRBD1 (6 bases). CDR1 is SGHVS and CDR2 is FNYEAQ in the germline V gene. The length of the CDR3 is 16 residues. CDR3 protein: CVSSPTGMGGNQPQHF. In DNA, the CDR3 is TGTGTCAGCAGCCCTACAGGGATGGGAGGAAATCAGCCCCAGCATTTT.

J is TRBJ2-2 and V is TRBV5-5, with D perhaps assigned TRBD1 or TRBD2 (7 bases each). This CDR3 has 16 residues. V was cut by 4 bases and J by 4 bases, with 17 bases left in between. The germline gives CDR1 SGHKS, CDR2 YYEKEE (reference sequence). The CDR3 reads CASSGGGGPGTGELFF. CDR3 coding DNA: TGTGCCAGCAGCGGGGGAGGGGGCCCAGGCACCGGGGAGCTGTTTTTT. Variable domain in full (rest from reference TRBV5-5 and TRBJ2-2): DAGVTQSPTHLIKTRGQQVTLRCSPISGHKSVSWYQQVLGQGPQFIFQYYEKEERGRGNFPDRFSARQFPNYSSELNVNALLLGDSALYLCASSGGGGPGTGELFFGEGSRLTVL.

The chain is built from TRBV12-3 or TRBV12-4 and TRBJ2-5; 10 nucleotides agree with TRBD2. The CDR3 consists of 15 residues. V trimming: 7 bases; J trimming: 1 base; junction bases outside the gene matches: 6. For the CDR3, the DNA is TGTGCCAGCACCAATAGCGGGGGGACCCAAGAGACCCAGTACTTC. It translates to CASTNSGGTQETQYF.

A note on this clonotype: A junction boundary mismatches the germline segment, possibly from a read error. This chain uses TRBV7-8 with TRBJ2-3; a possible D gene is TRBD2 (6 bases). The CDR3 is 19 residues long. The V gene's germline CDR1 is SGHVS and CDR2 FQNEAQ. CDR3 residues: CVSSLRVWGSGLITDTQYF. DNA for the CDR3: TGTGTCAGCAGCTTAAGGGTGTGGGGCTCAGGACTAATCACAGATACGCAGTATTTT.

This clonotype has a handful of counts. The V call is TRBV12-3 or TRBV12-4, the J call TRBJ2-1; D unresolved. V dropped 2 bases and J dropped 0 bases, with 8 bases sitting between them. This CDR3 contains 15 residues. The CDR3 region is CASSLMGFSYNEQFF. DNA of the CDR3: TGTGCCAGCAGTTTAATGGGGTTCTCCTACAATGAGCAGTTCTTC.